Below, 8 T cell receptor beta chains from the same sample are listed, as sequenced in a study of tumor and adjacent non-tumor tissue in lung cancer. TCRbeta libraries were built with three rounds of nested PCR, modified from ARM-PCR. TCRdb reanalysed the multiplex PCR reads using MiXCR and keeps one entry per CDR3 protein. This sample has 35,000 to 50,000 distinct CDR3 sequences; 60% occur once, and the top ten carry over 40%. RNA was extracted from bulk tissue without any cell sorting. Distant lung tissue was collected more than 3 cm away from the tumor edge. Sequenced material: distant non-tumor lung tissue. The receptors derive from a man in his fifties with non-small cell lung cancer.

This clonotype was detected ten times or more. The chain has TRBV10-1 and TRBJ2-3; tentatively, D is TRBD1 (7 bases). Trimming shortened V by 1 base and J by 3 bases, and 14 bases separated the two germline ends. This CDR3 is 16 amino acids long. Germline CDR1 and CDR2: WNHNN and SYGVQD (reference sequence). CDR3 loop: CASSEFAGGSTDTQYF. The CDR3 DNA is TGCGCCAGCAGTGAGTTCGCAGGGGGGTCGACAGATACGCAGTATTTT.

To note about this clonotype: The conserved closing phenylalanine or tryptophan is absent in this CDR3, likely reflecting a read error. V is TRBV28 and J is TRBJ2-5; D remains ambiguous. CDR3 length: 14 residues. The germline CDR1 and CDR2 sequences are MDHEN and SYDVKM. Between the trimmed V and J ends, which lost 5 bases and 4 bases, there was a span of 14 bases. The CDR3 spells CASSRGSVPETQYL. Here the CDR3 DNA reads TGTGCCAGCAGTCGAGGCAGCGTCCCAGAGACCCAGTACCTC.

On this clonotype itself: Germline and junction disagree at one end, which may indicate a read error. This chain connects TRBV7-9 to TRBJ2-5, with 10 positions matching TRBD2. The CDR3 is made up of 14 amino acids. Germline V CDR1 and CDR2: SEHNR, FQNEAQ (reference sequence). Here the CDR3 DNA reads TGTGCCAACAGCTTCCAGCGGGAGGGAAAGACCCAGTACTTC. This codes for CANSFQREGKTQYF.

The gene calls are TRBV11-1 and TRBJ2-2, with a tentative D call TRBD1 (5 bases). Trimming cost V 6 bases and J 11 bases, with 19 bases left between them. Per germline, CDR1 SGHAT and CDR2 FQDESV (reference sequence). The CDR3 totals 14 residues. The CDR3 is CASSIQGQPEELFF. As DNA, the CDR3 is TGTGCCAGCAGTATTCAGGGTCAGCCCGAAGAGCTGTTTTTT.

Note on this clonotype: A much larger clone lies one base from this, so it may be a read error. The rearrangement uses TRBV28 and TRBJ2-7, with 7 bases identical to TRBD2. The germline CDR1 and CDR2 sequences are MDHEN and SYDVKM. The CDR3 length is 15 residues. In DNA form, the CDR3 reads TGTACCAGCAGTATCCGTCCCCTAGCGGCCTACGAGCAGTACTTC. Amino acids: CTSSIRPLAAYEQYF.

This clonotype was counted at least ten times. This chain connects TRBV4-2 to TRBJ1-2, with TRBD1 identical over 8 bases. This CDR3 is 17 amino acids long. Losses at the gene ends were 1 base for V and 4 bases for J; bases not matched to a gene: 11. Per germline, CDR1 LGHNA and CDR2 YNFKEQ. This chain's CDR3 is CASSQGGQDQVGYGYTF. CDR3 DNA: TGTGCCAGCAGCCAAGGGGGACAGGATCAAGTGGGCTATGGCTACACCTTC.

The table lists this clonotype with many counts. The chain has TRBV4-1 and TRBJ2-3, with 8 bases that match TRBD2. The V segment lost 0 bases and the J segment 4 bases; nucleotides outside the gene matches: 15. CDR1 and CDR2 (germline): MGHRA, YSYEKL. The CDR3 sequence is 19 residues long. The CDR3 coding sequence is TGCGCCAGCAGCCAAGATAGGCCTAGCGGGTCACGGTTTTCAGATACGCAGTATTTT. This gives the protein CASSQDRPSGSRFSDTQYF.

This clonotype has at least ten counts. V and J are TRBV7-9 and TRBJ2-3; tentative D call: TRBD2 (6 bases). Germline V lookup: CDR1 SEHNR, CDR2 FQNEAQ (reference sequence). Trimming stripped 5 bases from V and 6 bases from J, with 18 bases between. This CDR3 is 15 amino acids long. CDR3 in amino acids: CASSPSVYGGDTQYF. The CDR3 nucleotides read TGTGCCAGCAGCCCCAGCGTCTATGGAGGGGATACGCAGTATTTT.